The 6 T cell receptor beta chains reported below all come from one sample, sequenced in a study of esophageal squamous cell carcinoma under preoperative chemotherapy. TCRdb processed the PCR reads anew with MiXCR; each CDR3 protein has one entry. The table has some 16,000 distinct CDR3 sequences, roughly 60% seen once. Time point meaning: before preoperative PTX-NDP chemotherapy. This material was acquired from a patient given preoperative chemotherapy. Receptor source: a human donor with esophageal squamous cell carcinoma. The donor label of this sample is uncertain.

CDR3 region: CASSYGSNRGEQYF. CDR3 DNA sequence: TGTGCCAGCAGTTATGGGTCTAACAGGGGCGAGCAGTACTTC. The rearrangement joins TRBV6-5 to TRBJ2-1; TRBD1 matches at 7 bases. The end of the DNA is better explained by TRBJ2-7, so the J call may be wrong. The CDR3 loop spans 14 amino acids. Germline V lookup: CDR1 MNHEY, CDR2 SVGAGI.

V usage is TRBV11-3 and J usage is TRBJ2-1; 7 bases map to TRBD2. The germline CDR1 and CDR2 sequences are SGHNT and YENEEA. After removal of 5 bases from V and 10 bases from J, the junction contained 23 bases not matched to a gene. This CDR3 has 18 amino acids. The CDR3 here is CASSPGAGEGTFSYEQFF. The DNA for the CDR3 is TGTGCCAGCAGCCCCGGGGCGGGAGAAGGGACCTTCTCCTACGAGCAGTTCTTC.

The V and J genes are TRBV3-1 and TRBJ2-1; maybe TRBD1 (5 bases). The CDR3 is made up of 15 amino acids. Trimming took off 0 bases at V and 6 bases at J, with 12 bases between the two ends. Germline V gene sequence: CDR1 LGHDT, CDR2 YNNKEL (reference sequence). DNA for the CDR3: TGTGCCAGCAGCCAAGATCCAGGGTTAGGCAATGAGCAGTTCTTC. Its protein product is CASSQDPGLGNEQFF.

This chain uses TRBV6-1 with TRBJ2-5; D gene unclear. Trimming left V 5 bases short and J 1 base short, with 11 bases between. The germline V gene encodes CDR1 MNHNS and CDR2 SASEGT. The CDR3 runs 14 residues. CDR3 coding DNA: TGTGCCAGCAGTCCCCCCCTAGGCCAAGAGACCCAGTACTTC. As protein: CASSPPLGQETQYF.

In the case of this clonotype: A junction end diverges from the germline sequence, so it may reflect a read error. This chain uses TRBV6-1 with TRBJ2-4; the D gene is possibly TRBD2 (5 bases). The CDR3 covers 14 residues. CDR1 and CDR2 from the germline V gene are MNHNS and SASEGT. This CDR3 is CGGASVGAKDTQYF. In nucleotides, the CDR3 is TGTGGCGGCGCGAGCGTGGGAGCCAAAGATACGCAGTATTTC.

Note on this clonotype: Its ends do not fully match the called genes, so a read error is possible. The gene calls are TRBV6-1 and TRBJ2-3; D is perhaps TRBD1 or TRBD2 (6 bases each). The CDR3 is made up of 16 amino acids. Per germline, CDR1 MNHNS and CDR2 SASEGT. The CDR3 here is CASSRKEGDGKNTQYF. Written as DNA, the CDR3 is TGTGCCAGCAGTCGCAAGGAGGGGGACGGGAAAAACACGCAGTATTTC.